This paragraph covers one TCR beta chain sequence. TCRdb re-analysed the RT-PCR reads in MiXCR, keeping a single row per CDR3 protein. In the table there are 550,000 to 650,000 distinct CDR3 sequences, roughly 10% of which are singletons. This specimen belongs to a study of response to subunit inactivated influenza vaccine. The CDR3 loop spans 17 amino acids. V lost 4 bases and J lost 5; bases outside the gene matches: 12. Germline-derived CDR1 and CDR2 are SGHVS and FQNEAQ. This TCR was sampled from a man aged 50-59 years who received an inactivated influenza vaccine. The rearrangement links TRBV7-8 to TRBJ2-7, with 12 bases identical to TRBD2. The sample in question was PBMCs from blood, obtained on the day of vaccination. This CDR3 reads CASSYSLAGGPGNEQYF. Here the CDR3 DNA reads TGTGCCAGCAGCTATTCACTAGCGGGAGGTCCAGGTAACGAGCAGTACTTC.